This T cell receptor (beta chain) is drawn from a study of CD8 T cells in Susac syndrome. Between the trimmed V and J ends, which lost 3 bases and 8 bases, there was a span of 14 bases. This CDR3 spans 13 amino acids. The germline gives CDR1 MNHEY, CDR2 SMNVEV (reference sequence). Reverse transcription of roughly 0.5 to 1 ug RNA was performed with random hexamers. TCRdb re-derived calls from the immunoSEQ multiplex PCR reads in MiXCR, one entry per CDR3 protein. The data hold about 180,000 distinct CDR3 sequences, with roughly 96% observed a single time. The sequenced sample consisted of CD8+ T cells from PBMCs. This TCR was recovered from a human donor with multiple sclerosis. This chain joins TRBV27 and TRBJ2-7; D unclear. CDR3 bases: TGTGCCAGCAGTTTTGGAACCCACGAGAAGCAGTACTTC. Protein product: CASSFGTHEKQYF.